This T cell receptor beta chain is from a study of tumor and adjacent non-tumor tissue in lung cancer. General study findings and limits: Tumor tissue had significantly higher TCR diversity than normal lung.

TCRbeta libraries were built with three rounds of nested PCR, modified from ARM-PCR. TCRdb recomputed calls from the multiplex PCR reads with MiXCR, one row per CDR3 protein. The sample includes almost 75,000 distinct CDR3 sequences, roughly 75% seen only once; the top ten take 28%. There are 15 residues in the CDR3. CDR1 is MGHRA and CDR2 is YSYEKL in the germline V gene. Comments on this clonotype: Antigen unknown. The junction differs from germline at one of its ends, possibly a read error.

The template was RNA from unsorted bulk tissue. Distant lung tissue was collected more than 3 cm away from the tumor edge. The receptor comes from a woman between 50 and 59 years old with non-small cell lung cancer. The V and J genes are TRBV4-1 and TRBJ1-1; no clear D gene. Material for sequencing was distant non-tumor lung tissue. CDR3 sequence: CASSRLGLGVPEAFF. The CDR3, as DNA: TGCGCCAGTAGCCGCCTCGGACTGGGAGTGCCTGAAGCTTTCTTT.